This TCR beta chain was found in a study of human T cells and chemical hapten exposure. The sample holds many counts of this clonotype. This CDR3 is 14 amino acids long. Germline V gene lookup returns CDR1 MDHEN and CDR2 SYDVKM. V was pared by 4 bases and J by 4 bases, with 5 bases of the junction left unmatched. Time point in this sample: pre-sensitization, week 0. Treatment specified: therapeutic diphenylcyclopropenone sensitization with weekly scalp DPC. TCRdb re-called the RACE reads through MiXCR, storing one row per CDR3 protein. The sample records more than 250,000 distinct CDR3 sequences, approximately 8.4% being singletons.

This TCR derives from a woman aged 40 to 49 with alopecia areata. Some clones in this sample may be carry-over from other donors' samples. Sequencing was performed on whole blood, taken in connection with sensitization to the hapten diphenylcyclopropenone (DPC). The rearrangement links TRBV28 to TRBJ2-5; the match to TRBD1 covers 8 bases. CDR3 coding DNA: TGTGCCAGCAGTTCCGGACAGGGTAGAGAGACCCAGTACTTC. Its translation: CASSSGQGRETQYF.